The table lists the clone carrying this T cell receptor beta chain with a few counts. Its antigen remains unidentified. The ends lost 4 bases at V and 4 bases at J; junction bases unmatched: 10. Germline V gives CDR1 SGHRS, CDR2 YFSETQ. This CDR3 contains 15 residues. The data derive from a study of T cells after yellow fever vaccination. Study-level information: Preparation of fractions with low cell numbers was performed using SMART-Seq v4 Ultra Low Input. Regarding the study as a whole: Some clonotypes, a small share, were shared between CD4 and CD8 compartments.

TCRdb itself ran the 5' RACE reads through MiXCR, one entry per CDR3 protein. The sample consists of approximately 330,000 distinct CDR3 sequences, around 13% of them appearing once. This sequence was found in a man between 18 and 35 years old who received the YFV17D yellow fever vaccine. The V gene is TRBV5-1, the J gene TRBJ2-7; 8 nucleotides align to TRBD1. The input for sequencing was CD4+ T cells sorted from PBMCs, taken 15 days after the yellow fever booster vaccination. The CDR3 DNA reads as TGCGCCAGCAGCCCAAGACAGGGGACGGGATACGAGCAGTACTTC. Protein sequence: CASSPRQGTGYEQYF. Complete variable domain (other parts from reference TRBV5-1 and TRBJ2-7): KAGVTQTPRYLIKTRGQQVTLSCSPISGHRSVSWYQQTPGQGLQFLFEYFSETQRNKGNFPGRFSGRQFSNSRSEMNVSTLELGDSALYLCASSPRQGTGYEQYFGPGTRLTVT.